This TCR beta chain was documented in a study of CD4 T cells in relation to SARS-CoV-2 and coronaviruses (dated by TCRdb to the early 2020s). For the study in its entirety: In the ViraFEST assay, PBMCs were cultured with antigen for roughly ten days, after which TCR beta CDR3s were sequenced to identify antigen-specific clonal expansions. The Adaptive Biotechnologies TCR-sequencing kit was used for samples from a few pre-COVID donors and for the naive versus memory experiments, whereas the other data were Illumina-based. Of the approximately twelve convalescent patients, 8 were male and 4 were female, and two of the subjects were Hispanic. HLA restriction was mapped for shared crossreactive spike epitopes using patient-derived lymphoblastoid cell lines. Across all 12 patients in the full convalescent cohort, ages ranged from 21 to 72 years, with a median of 38. For other donors in the study, expansion assays were sequenced with a different, Illumina-based TCR-beta assay. At the level of individual TCR clonotypes, the study measured memory CD4+ T cell crossreactivity between SARS-CoV-2 spike protein and common cold coronavirus spike proteins.

DNA from CEF-cultured naive and memory CD4+ T cells underwent immunoSEQ TCR-beta sequencing at survey level. Regarding the original processing steps: During preprocessing, nonproductive sequences were discarded, as were any CDR3s that did not begin with C, did not end with F or W, or were shorter than 7 amino acids. The MANAFEST web app was used to call antigen-specific clonotypes on the basis of expansion compared with the reference and with other culture wells. To be counted as positive, a clone had to show significant expansion compared with the reference culture, at an FDR below 0.05, in 2 of 3 replicate wells. Positive clones also required significant expansion versus all other tandem wells and an odds ratio above 5. Cultured and uncultured naive and memory CD4+ repertoires were searched for CDR3s previously identified as spike- and CEF-reactive. Pairwise Levenshtein distance, computed with the stringdist R package after three terminal residues were trimmed from each end, was used as the measure of CDR3 homology. TCRdb obtained this table from immuneACCESS and retained in-frame rearrangements with V and J assigned. These tables miss some clones; where compared with another copy, unresolved V genes account for less than half of the shortfall, and the remainder is unexplained. That table gives V, J and clone size, and the DNA gave D and trimming. This sample has roughly 38,000 clones in its table, and about 80% of those were observed once. About 1.2% of the sample goes to the ten largest clones.

On the study overall, not on this receptor specifically: Crossreactivity analysis was centred on spike protein, so crossreactivity against other viral proteins was not assessed. In about 60% of donors, memory CD4+ clonotypes turned up that crossrecognized SARS-CoV-2 and at least one common cold coronavirus spike. Naive versus memory sequencing indicated the assay detects memory recall responses rather than primary responses primed during culture. The study was limited by small numbers of patients and tested TCRs. Compared with monoreactive clones, crossreactive clones had significantly weaker SARS-CoV-2-driven expansion, a result consistent with antigenic imprinting. Pre-pandemic and post-infection samples were not both contributed by any donor, so tracing of the source of pre-existing responses was limited.

The CDR3 runs 15 amino acids, cysteine and phenylalanine included. Just CDR3 DNA is preserved here, 45 bases in frame from base 1. Clipping removes 3 bases from V and 4 bases from J, with 7 as the unmatched junction base count. The germline V gene specifies SGDLS as CDR1 and YYNGEE as CDR2. This clone has only one observation. The clone's antigen remains unknown. Base qualities are not provided; no much larger clone lies one nucleotide away. Naive and memory CD4+ T cells were separated from cryopreserved PBMCs by first enriching for CD4 and then performing EasySep naive CD4+ T cell enrichment. For over eight days, roughly 100,000 sorted naive or memory CD4+ T cells were cultured together with CEF peptides and T cell-depleted PBMCs at a 1:1 ratio. Triplicate replicate wells were generally used for each peptide culture condition. Ficoll-Paque PLUS gradient centrifugation was used to isolate PBMCs from leukapheresis product or whole blood. PBMCs were either cryopreserved at -140°C or used fresh in the expansion assay. The QIAamp Micro DNA Kit was used to extract genomic DNA from the CD4+ T cells.

Sequences were obtained from naive CD4+ T cells from PBMCs, cultured in vitro. The meaning of the sample's cell subset or site label: naive CD4+ T cells isolated by negative enrichment. This sequence originates from an adult with COVID-19. In this chain, TRBV9 is recombined with TRBJ1-2; the junction holds 9 bases that match TRBD1. The CDR3 loop reads CASSGGQGAIYGYTF. DNA sequence: TGTGCCAGCAGCGGGGGACAGGGAGCCATCTATGGCTACACCTTC.